The source of this TCR beta chain is a study of T cells in Graves' hyperthyroidism and ophthalmopathy. This CDR3 region has 13 residues. Unmatched junction bases numbered 6, after V lost 6 bases and J lost 7 bases. Germline-derived CDR1 and CDR2 are SNHLY and FYNNEI. Findings and caveats of the study: Median prediction lead before ophthalmopathy onset was about 6.7 months with the model. A 13 V-J model separated ophthalmopathy from stable hyperthyroidism.

A remark on this clonotype: As yet, its antigen is unknown.

Newly diagnosed hyperthyroidism patients aged 18 to 65 years had disease lasting under 2 months. TCR beta CDR3 region amplification was performed from RNA transcripts. Carried out on the TCR CDR3, a first-round RT-PCR used the HTBI primer set. TCRdb used MiXCR to reprocess the multiplex PCR reads, holding one entry per CDR3 protein. The sample carries fewer than 350,000 distinct CDR3 sequences, about 21% recorded once. V usage is TRBV2 and J usage is TRBJ1-2; 9 bases match TRBD1. The sequence was obtained from a woman aged 50 to 60 with Graves' hyperthyroidism. The sequenced sample was blood. CDR3 residues: CASSGTGISGYTF. The CDR3 nucleotides are TGTGCCAGCAGCGGGACAGGGATCAGTGGCTACACCTTC.